These 31 T cell receptor beta chains were sequenced from one sample in a study of blood T cell repertoires in COVID-19 (dated by TCRdb to about 2020). Library preparation was by the immunoSEQ multiplex PCR assay. TCRdb provides this immuneACCESS table in a form limited to in-frame rearrangements. Some clones are lacking; in checked studies, under half of them reflect an unresolved V gene, and why the rest are absent is not known. The sample yields about 80,000 clones; about 80% were counted once. Of the sample, 12% is held by the ten largest clones. The sequencing sample was made of peripheral blood. These receptors all stem from a man older than 75 with acute or convalescent COVID-19.

The chain joins TRBV6-5 to TRBJ1-4, with D possibly being TRBD1 (5 bases). Germline V gives CDR1 MNHEY, CDR2 SVGAGI. The V gene lost 5 bases and the J gene lost 10 bases, with 17 bases spanning the gap. The CDR3 extends over 14 amino acids. In DNA form, the CDR3 reads TGTGCCAGCAGTCCCACGGGGGACTGGGGAAAACTGTTTTTT. As protein: CASSPTGDWGKLFF.

The chain has TRBV9 and TRBJ2-2, with 10 positions matching TRBD1. V shed 0 bases and J 7 bases; nucleotides not matched to a gene: 6. The CDR3 covers 16 residues. Germline V gene data show CDR1 as SGDLS and CDR2 as YYNGEE. The chain's CDR3 is CASSVARTGGHGELFF. The DNA for the CDR3 is TGTGCCAGCAGCGTAGCCCGGACAGGGGGTCACGGGGAGCTGTTTTTT.

In this sample, this clone turned up a few times. The chain employs TRBV9 and TRBJ1-1; 8 nucleotides match TRBD1. The CDR3 consists of 15 residues. The germline V gene encodes CDR1 SGDLS and CDR2 YYNGEE. Germline trimming cut 7 bases from V and 0 bases from J; bases unmatched to any gene: 8. CDR3 sequence: CASSRGLVMNTEAFF. The CDR3 coding sequence is TGTGCCAGCTCCAGGGGGCTAGTGATGAACACTGAAGCTTTCTTT.

The chain is built from TRBV2 and TRBJ1-2, with TRBD1 matching 9 bases. This CDR3 has 14 residues. CDR1 is SNHLY, CDR2 FYNNEI, per germline. V shed 7 bases, J shed 4 bases, and the junction held 7 bases outside the gene matches. The CDR3, as DNA: TGTGCCAGCACCGCGACAGGGGGTATCTATGGCTACACCTTC. Its translation: CASTATGGIYGYTF.

The chain employs TRBV20-1 and TRBJ1-1; no firm D call. Trimming stripped 3 bases from V and 0 bases from J, with 11 bases between. The CDR3 spans 14 residues. CDR1 is DFQATT, CDR2 SNEGSKA, per germline (reference sequence). DNA for the CDR3: TGCAGTGCTAGTAAACAGCCCCTGAACACTGAAGCTTTCTTT. Its protein product is CSASKQPLNTEAFF.

V usage is TRBV4-2 and J usage is TRBJ2-1; 7 bases align to TRBD1. V shed 4 bases, J shed 4 bases, and the junction held 4 bases outside the gene matches. The CDR3 runs to 14 residues. Germline V gene lookup returns CDR1 LGHNA and CDR2 YNFKEQ. DNA of the CDR3: TGTGCCAGCAGCCGCGACAGGGATTACAATGAGCAGTTCTTC. Protein product: CASSRDRDYNEQFF.

The gene calls are TRBV29-1 and TRBJ1-5, with 8 bases aligning to TRBD1. Germline V CDR1 and CDR2: SQVTM, ANQGSEA. V lost 7 bases to trimming and J lost 2 bases; unmatched junction nucleotides: 7. The CDR3 has 14 residues. CDR3 nucleotides: TGCAGCGCCGCGACAGGGGAAGGCAATCAGCCCCAGCATTTT. It encodes CSAATGEGNQPQHF.

The V call is TRBV3-1 (or the pseudogene TRBV3-2), the J call TRBJ2-3, with a tentative D call TRBD2 (5 bases). Trimming left V 1 base short and J 5 bases short, with 10 bases between. Germline CDR1 reads LGHDT; CDR2 reads YNNKEL (reference sequence). This CDR3 spans 14 amino acids. In DNA form, the CDR3 reads TGTGCCAGCAGCCAAGGGACGGGGTTAGATACGCAGTATTTT. It is translated as CASSQGTGLDTQYF.

The chain employs TRBV6-5 and TRBJ2-7, with D possibly being TRBD1 (5 bases). The germline gives CDR1 MNHEY, CDR2 SVGAGI. V was pared by 0 bases and J by 3 bases, with 9 bases between. This CDR3 has 14 amino acids. The CDR3 spells CASSYSIGDYEQYF. Written as DNA, the CDR3 is TGTGCCAGCAGTTACTCGATAGGGGACTACGAGCAGTACTTC.

J is TRBJ2-5 and V is TRBV2; TRBD1 aligns across 9 bases. J gave up 3 bases and V 7 bases, and 3 bases lay outside the gene matches. The V gene's germline CDR1 is SNHLY and CDR2 FYNNEI. There are 13 residues in the CDR3. Here the CDR3 DNA reads TGTGCCAGCACACGGGACAGGGAAGAGACCCAGTACTTC. Translating it yields CASTRDREETQYF.

This clone was found a few times. The chain links TRBV5-8 to TRBJ2-5; 10 bases map to TRBD2. V lost 0 bases and J lost 8; bases outside the gene matches: 7. Germline CDR1 is SGHTS and CDR2 is YDEGEE. The CDR3 is 15 residues long. CDR3 sequence: CASSLGLAGANTQYF. The DNA of the CDR3 is TGTGCCAGCAGCTTGGGGCTAGCGGGGGCTAACACCCAGTACTTC.

This clone was picked up one time. The J gene is TRBJ2-3, the V gene TRBV9, with D perhaps TRBD2 (6 bases). The ends were cut back, 2 bases at V and 2 bases at J, with 12 bases in the middle. From germline, CDR1 is SGDLS and CDR2 YYNGEE. This CDR3 is built from 15 residues. Here the CDR3 reads CASSVRDGNTDTQYF. Here the CDR3 DNA reads TGTGCCAGCAGCGTGCGGGACGGTAACACAGATACGCAGTATTTT.

J is TRBJ1-1 and V is TRBV19; D call uncertain. V lost 4 bases and J 3 bases, leaving 9 bases between the germline ends. Germline CDR1 and CDR2: LNHDA and SQIVND (reference sequence). The CDR3 consists of 13 residues. The CDR3 sequence is CASSSDPDTEAFF. CDR3 DNA: TGTGCCAGTAGTAGCGATCCGGACACTGAAGCTTTCTTT.

This chain uses TRBV15 with TRBJ1-3; D unclear. CDR1 and CDR2 (germline): LNHNV, YYDKDF (reference sequence). The length of the CDR3 is 15 residues. V was pared by 0 bases and J by 2 bases, with 8 bases between. The CDR3 spells CATSRDLTAGNTIYF. The CDR3 region has the DNA TGTGCCACCAGCAGAGATCTAACTGCTGGAAACACCATATATTTT.

This rearrangement joins TRBV6-5 to TRBJ2-3; 8 bases are a match to TRBD2. The V and J ends lost 8 bases and 4 bases, in that order; junction bases with no gene match: 11. This CDR3 region has 15 residues. Germline CDR1 is MNHEY and CDR2 is SVGAGI. The CDR3 bases are TGTGCCAGCCCCCCGATTCGGGGGGGAGCAGATACGCAGTATTTT. Translation gives CASPPIRGGADTQYF.

The chain employs TRBV3-1 (or the pseudogene TRBV3-2) and TRBJ2-5, with 12 positions matching TRBD2. The CDR3 runs to 16 residues. The germline V gene has CDR1 LGHDT and CDR2 YNNKEL (reference sequence). V was clipped by 1 base and J by 5 bases; unmatched bases: 5. The CDR3 bases are TGTGCCAGCAGCCAAGGACTAGCGGGGGCGTGGGAGACCCAGTACTTC. Translating gives CASSQGLAGAWETQYF.

The chain combines TRBV30 with TRBJ1-4; 7 nucleotides match TRBD1. CDR1 is GTSNPN, CDR2 SVGIG, per germline (reference sequence). CDR3 size: 13 residues. V shed 0 bases, J shed 10 bases, and the junction held 5 bases outside the gene matches. The CDR3 spells CAWSVDRQGKLFF. For the CDR3, the DNA is TGTGCCTGGAGTGTTGACAGACAGGGAAAACTGTTTTTT.

The chain employs TRBV29-1 and TRBJ1-6; 8 bases match TRBD1. The CDR3 is 13 residues long. Trimming cost V 7 bases and J 5 bases; bases outside gene matches: 4. Germline V gives CDR1 SQVTM, CDR2 ANQGSEA. The CDR3 coding sequence is TGCAGCGGGAGGACAGGGAATAATTCACCCCTCCACTTT. Protein sequence: CSGRTGNNSPLHF.

This chain joins TRBV5-8 and TRBJ1-5; 8 nucleotides line up with TRBD1. After removal of 4 bases from V and 2 bases from J, the junction contained 8 bases not matched to a gene. This CDR3 has 16 residues. Germline CDR1 and CDR2: SGHTS and YDEGEE. Written as DNA, the CDR3 is TGTGCCAGCAGCCTGGACAGGGCTAGGCGCAATCAGCCCCAGCATTTT. Amino acid sequence: CASSLDRARRNQPQHF.

The genes are TRBV12-3 or TRBV12-4 and TRBJ2-7; the D gene is possibly TRBD2 (6 bases). The CDR3 extends over 13 amino acids. The germline V and J ends were trimmed by 6 bases and 2 bases, with 11 bases remaining between them. The CDR3 nucleotides read TGTGCCAGCAGGACTTCTAGCGCCTACGAGCAGTACTTC. Protein product: CASRTSSAYEQYF.

CDR3 nucleotide sequence: TGTGCCAGCAGTTTAACGGACAAGGGGCAGTACTTC. This gives the protein CASSLTDKGQYF. The chain is built from TRBV28 and TRBJ2-7; TRBD1 is a possible D gene (5 bases). Looked up from germline, CDR1 is MDHEN and CDR2 is SYDVKM. The CDR3 is made up of 12 amino acids. Trimming removed 2 bases from V and 9 bases from J, with 11 bases in between.

The chain recombines TRBV20-1 with TRBJ1-5; D may be TRBD1 (6 bases). Trimming took 3 bases from V and 1 from J, leaving 10 bases between them. The CDR3 is made up of 14 amino acids. Germline V gene sequence: CDR1 DFQATT, CDR2 SNEGSKA (reference sequence). CDR3 amino acids: CSASKGTSNQPQHF. For the CDR3, the DNA is TGCAGTGCTAGTAAGGGGACAAGCAATCAGCCCCAGCATTTT.

The genes are TRBV6-5 and TRBJ1-4, with 7 bases that match TRBD1. V lost 6 bases and J lost 3; bases outside the gene matches: 7. This CDR3 contains 15 residues. CDR1 is MNHEY and CDR2 is SVGAGI in the germline V gene. CDR3 DNA: TGTGCCAGCAGAACTGAGGGGGCCGCTAATGAAAAACTGTTTTTT. It is translated as CASRTEGAANEKLFF.

The chain is built from TRBV5-1 and TRBJ1-3, with D possibly being TRBD1 (5 bases). This CDR3 is 15 amino acids long. The ends were cut back, 0 bases at V and 0 bases at J, with 7 bases in the middle. Germline CDR1 reads SGHRS; CDR2 reads YFSETQ. The CDR3: CASSLADSSGNTIYF. The CDR3 DNA reads as TGCGCCAGCAGCTTGGCCGACAGCTCTGGAAACACCATATATTTT.

The chain joins TRBV14 to TRBJ1-2; TRBD1 matches at 9 bases. The CDR3 length is 12 residues. After removal of 4 bases from V and 6 bases from J, the junction contained 0 bases not matched to a gene. From germline, CDR1 is SGHDN and CDR2 FVKESK. CDR3 protein: CASSRQGDGYTF. DNA for the CDR3: TGTGCCAGCAGCCGACAGGGGGATGGCTACACCTTC.

This clone was recorded only once. The chain carries TRBV10-2 and TRBJ1-1; D uncertain. The CDR3 is 14 amino acids. CDR1 is WSHSY, CDR2 SAAADI, per germline. The V end lost 4 bases, the J end lost 2 bases, and 11 bases lay between the germline ends. CDR3 in DNA: TGCGCCAGCAGTGTCGGAGCCTTCAACACTGAAGCTTTCTTT. Translated: CASSVGAFNTEAFF.

This clone was seen only a few times. This chain joins TRBV23-1 and TRBJ1-2; 8 nucleotides agree with TRBD1. Being an ORF, TRBV23-1 has a function that is uncertain. Trimming at V came to 0 bases and at J to 7 bases, leaving 10 bases not matched to a gene. The CDR3 length is 16 residues. The CDR3 coding sequence is TGCGCCAGCAGTCAATCGGGGGCAGGGGGCTTAGTTGGCTACACCTTC. Protein sequence: CASSQSGAGGLVGYTF.

The rearrangement links TRBV6-5 to TRBJ1-5; D might be TRBD1 (5 bases). CDR3 length: 12 amino acids. V lost 11 bases to trimming and J lost 3 bases, with 11 bases between them. The V gene's germline CDR1 is MNHEY and CDR2 SVGAGI. The chain's CDR3 is CASGGINQPQHF. DNA for the CDR3: TGTGCCTCCGGGGGTATCAATCAGCCCCAGCATTTT.

The chain combines TRBV24-1 with TRBJ2-2; 14 bases match TRBD2. This CDR3 spans 17 amino acids. V shed 3 bases, J shed 4 bases, and the junction held 3 bases outside the gene matches. Germline V CDR1 and CDR2: KGHDR, SFDVKD. Here the CDR3 DNA reads TGTGCCACCAGTGATCCCGGGACTAGCGGGAGCACCGGGGAGCTGTTTTTT. Its protein product is CATSDPGTSGSTGELFF.

The chain recombines TRBV10-3 with TRBJ1-5; D not resolved. The V and J ends lost 4 bases and 0 bases respectively, with 10 bases between them. The CDR3 runs to 15 residues. Looked up from germline, CDR1 is ENHRY and CDR2 is SYGVKD. CDR3 DNA: TGTGCCATCAGTGGGACGGGGAATAGCAATCAGCCCCAGCATTTT. Translated, it gives CAISGTGNSNQPQHF.

The chain is built from TRBV6-1 and TRBJ2-2; 9 bases map to TRBD1. J was trimmed by 5 bases and V by 0 bases; bases with no gene match: 7. The CDR3 spans 17 residues. CDR1 and CDR2 (germline): MNHNS, SASEGT. The CDR3 DNA reads TGTGCCAGCAGTGAAGCTGGCCGGACAGGGGTAACCGGGGAGCTGTTTTTT. This gives the protein CASSEAGRTGVTGELFF.